This TCR beta chain was documented in a study of cytomegalovirus exposure and HLA in healthy donors. Per the germline V gene, CDR1 is SEHNR and CDR2 is FQNEAQ (reference sequence). CDR3 size: 14 residues. The V gene lost 5 bases and the J gene lost 3 bases, with 12 bases spanning the gap. With 60 Vbeta and 13 Jbeta primers, the PCR was carried out. TCRdb's table, derived via immunoSEQ multiplex PCR, lists solely in-frame clones and lacks some. The sample records about 200,000 clones, 65% to 85% being singletons. This clonotype was sampled from a woman between 25 and 40 years old in good health and CMV-seronegative. The sequencing sample was made of PBMCs. V usage is TRBV7-9 and J usage is TRBJ2-3; D possibly corresponds to TRBD1 (6 bases). The CDR3 sequence: CASSGEGGTDTQYF. The CDR3 DNA sequence: TGTGCCAGCAGCGGAGAAGGGGGAACAGATACGCAGTATTTT.